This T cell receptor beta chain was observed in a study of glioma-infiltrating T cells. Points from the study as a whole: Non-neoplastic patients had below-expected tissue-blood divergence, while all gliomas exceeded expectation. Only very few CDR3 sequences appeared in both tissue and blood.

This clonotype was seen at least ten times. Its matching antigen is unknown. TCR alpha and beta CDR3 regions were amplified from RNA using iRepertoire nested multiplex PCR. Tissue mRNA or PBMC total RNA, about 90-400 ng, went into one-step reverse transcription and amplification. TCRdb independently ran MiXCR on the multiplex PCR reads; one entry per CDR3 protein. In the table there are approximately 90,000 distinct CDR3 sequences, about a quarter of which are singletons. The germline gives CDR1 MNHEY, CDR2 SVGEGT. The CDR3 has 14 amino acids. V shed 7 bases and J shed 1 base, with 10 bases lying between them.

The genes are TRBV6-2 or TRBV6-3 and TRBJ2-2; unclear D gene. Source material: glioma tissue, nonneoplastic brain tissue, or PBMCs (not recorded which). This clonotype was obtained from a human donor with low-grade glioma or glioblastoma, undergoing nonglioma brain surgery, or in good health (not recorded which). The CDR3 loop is CASNNLENTGELFF. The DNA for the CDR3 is TGTGCCAGCAATAACCTGGAGAACACCGGGGAGCTGTTTTTT.